Below, 16 T cell receptor beta chains from the same sample are listed, as sequenced in a study of T-cell memory formation after mild COVID-19. TCRdb re-called the 5' RACE reads through MiXCR, storing one row per CDR3 protein. The sample consists of under 400,000 distinct CDR3 sequences, over 25% of them appearing once. The sample was PBMCs or a T cell subset sorted from them (not recorded which). The receptors originated from an adult woman who had mild COVID-19 (a few samples of this study predate the infection). Cell type and time point are not known.

This clonotype was picked up a small number of times. This sequence joins TRBV2 and TRBJ1-1; no definite D call. In germline, CDR1 is SNHLY, CDR2 FYNNEI. CDR3 length: 14 residues. V was pared by 5 bases and J by 1 base, with 11 bases between. CDR3 bases: TGTGCCAGCAGTCCTTGGGGTGGGAACACTGAAGCTTTCTTT. It codes for CASSPWGGNTEAFF.

In its sample, this clonotype was seen a few times. This sequence joins TRBV20-1 and TRBJ2-4, with D possibly matching TRBD2 (6 bases). CDR1 DFQATT and CDR2 SNEGSKA come from the germline V gene (reference sequence). With 6 bases removed from V and 7 bases from J, the gap between germline ends came to 16 bases. The CDR3 covers 13 residues. In DNA form, the CDR3 reads TGCAGTGCCCCCTCGGCGGGGTTGAACATTCAGTACTTC. It codes for CSAPSAGLNIQYF.

The chain links TRBV15 to TRBJ1-4, with D unresolved. With 5 bases removed from V and 7 bases from J, the gap between germline ends came to 11 bases. The CDR3 length is 13 residues. Germline V lookup: CDR1 LNHNV, CDR2 YYDKDF (reference sequence). The CDR3 protein is CATSVDGGEKLFF. The CDR3 DNA follows: TGTGCCACCAGCGTTGATGGCGGTGAAAAACTGTTTTTT.

This chain joins TRBV4-1 and TRBJ1-1, with D perhaps TRBD1 (5 bases). The CDR3 is made up of 14 amino acids. In germline, CDR1 is MGHRA, CDR2 YSYEKL. Trimming left V 0 bases short and J 3 bases short, with 8 bases between. CDR3 in DNA: TGCGCCAGCAGCCAAGATCAAGGGGACACTGAAGCTTTCTTT. As protein: CASSQDQGDTEAFF.

Only a few counts were recorded for this clonotype. This chain links TRBV5-1 with TRBJ2-2; D remains ambiguous. CDR3 length: 15 residues. The V gene lost 2 bases and the J gene lost 4 bases, with 12 bases spanning the gap. Per germline, CDR1 SGHRS and CDR2 YFSETQ. The CDR3: CASSFRGIGTGELFF. The CDR3 DNA is TGCGCCAGCAGCTTTCGAGGAATTGGCACCGGGGAGCTGTTTTTT.

The gene calls are TRBV13 and TRBJ2-2; perhaps D is TRBD1 or TRBD2 (5 bases each). V lost 3 bases to trimming and J lost 1 base, with 9 bases between them. The CDR3 length is 15 residues. CDR1 and CDR2 from the germline V gene are PRHDT and FYEKMQ (reference sequence). This CDR3 reads CASSFRGGNTGELFF. The DNA of the CDR3 is TGTGCCAGCAGCTTTCGGGGCGGGAACACCGGGGAGCTGTTTTTT.

This chain connects TRBV12-3 or TRBV12-4 to TRBJ2-7, with unresolved D. CDR3 length: 12 residues. Trimming cost V 4 bases and J 3 bases, with 7 bases left between them. The CDR3 nucleotides read TGTGCCAGCAGTTCGGACCACTACGAGCAGTACTTC. It translates to CASSSDHYEQYF.

The chain is built from TRBV12-3 or TRBV12-4 and TRBJ2-2, with a weak D call TRBD1 (6 bases). The CDR3 consists of 16 residues. V shed 2 bases and J shed 0 bases, with 10 bases lying between them. The chain's CDR3 is CASSLQGTANTGELFF. DNA of the CDR3: TGTGCCAGCAGTTTACAGGGGACCGCGAACACCGGGGAGCTGTTTTTT.

This clonotype was detected a few times. CDR3 DNA: TGTGCCAGCAGCAGTGGACAGGAGACCTGCTACGAGCAGTACTTC. It specifies CASSSGQETCYEQYF. This chain uses TRBV21-1 with TRBJ2-7; the DNA was not used to check the table's D call, TRBD1. TRBV21-1 is a known pseudogene. This CDR3 is built from 15 residues.

This clonotype has more than one count but fewer than ten. The rearrangement joins TRBV11-2 to TRBJ1-1; the D is unclear. The CDR3 length is 15 residues. From germline, CDR1 is SGHAT and CDR2 FQNNGV. V was pared by 2 bases and J by 0 bases, with 10 bases between. CDR3 amino acids: CASSLISRLNTEAFF. Here the CDR3 DNA reads TGTGCCAGCAGCTTAATCTCCAGGCTGAACACTGAAGCTTTCTTT.

This chain connects TRBV7-2 to TRBJ1-1; D call uncertain. The CDR3 has 14 amino acids. Germline V lookup: CDR1 SGHTA, CDR2 FQGNSA. V dropped 2 bases and J dropped 3 bases, with 10 bases sitting between them. CDR3 DNA: TGTGCCAGCAGCTTAAATCAGGTCTACACTGAAGCTTTCTTT. Residues: CASSLNQVYTEAFF.

The V and J genes are TRBV12-3 or TRBV12-4 and TRBJ1-1; D remains unclear. The CDR3 has 13 residues. With 4 bases removed from V and 4 bases from J, the gap between germline ends came to 10 bases. The CDR3 protein is CASSSLWGTEAFF. For the CDR3, the DNA is TGTGCCAGCAGTTCCCTTTGGGGCACTGAAGCTTTCTTT.

CDR3 sequence (DNA): TGTGCCAGCAGTGCACTAAACAGACAGGCCGGACTCTATGGCTACACCTTC. Encoded protein: CASSALNRQAGLYGYTF. This rearrangement joins TRBV2 to TRBJ1-2; D possibly corresponds to TRBD1 (6 bases). This CDR3 spans 17 amino acids. Between the trimmed V and J ends, which lost 4 bases and 4 bases, there was a span of 22 bases. The germline V gene has CDR1 SNHLY and CDR2 FYNNEI.

V gene TRBV12-3 or TRBV12-4 combines with J gene TRBJ1-5; tentatively, D is TRBD1 (5 bases). V gave up 5 bases and J gave up 6 bases, with 11 bases separating them. CDR3 length: 13 residues. CDR3 sequence: CASSPRRVQPQHF. The CDR3 nucleotides read TGTGCCAGCAGTCCTCGCAGGGTTCAGCCCCAGCATTTT.

The V gene is TRBV4-1, the J gene TRBJ1-2; 9 nucleotides match TRBD1. Germline V lookup: CDR1 MGHRA, CDR2 YSYEKL. The V gene end was trimmed by 2 bases and the J gene end by 6 bases; junction bases not matched to a gene: 4. The CDR3 has 14 residues. The chain's CDR3 is CASSQHRGRDGYTF. In DNA form, the CDR3 reads TGCGCCAGCAGCCAACACAGGGGGCGCGATGGCTACACCTTC.

V is TRBV11-3 and J is TRBJ1-2; a possible D gene is TRBD1 (5 bases). The germline V and J ends were trimmed by 2 bases and 0 bases, with 13 bases remaining between them. This CDR3 is 16 amino acids long. Per the germline V gene, CDR1 is SGHNT and CDR2 is YENEEA. The CDR3 nucleotides are TGTGCCAGCAGCTTAAATTTCGGGGGAGCTAACTATGGCTACACCTTC. This gives the protein CASSLNFGGANYGYTF.